These 19 T cell receptor beta chains were all obtained from the same sample, sequenced in a study of Graves' ophthalmopathy and Graves' hyperthyroidism. Beta-chain TCR CDR3 regions were amplified from RNA transcripts. Second-round multiplex PCR came after a first-round RT-PCR that employed HTBI primers. MiXCR was run by TCRdb on the multiplex PCR reads, yielding one entry per CDR3 protein. Of about 400,000 distinct CDR3 sequences detected, 21% appear once; the ten largest clones hold roughly 3%. Sequencing input: peripheral blood. The receptors derive from a woman aged 18-35 years with stable Graves' hyperthyroidism.

This clonotype was seen ten or more times. The CDR3 coding sequence is TGTGCCAGCAGTTACTTCTCAGGGGGCGTTCGCGAAGCTTTCTTT. Translation: CASSYFSGGVREAFF. The rearrangement uses TRBV6-5 and TRBJ1-1; 8 nucleotides match TRBD1. Unmatched junction bases numbered 9, after V lost 1 base and J lost 8 bases. This CDR3 contains 15 residues. Germline assignment: CDR1 MNHEY and CDR2 SVGAGI.

In this sample, this clonotype turned up once. V is TRBV18 and J is TRBJ1-1; 9 bases fit TRBD1. Per germline, CDR1 KGHSH and CDR2 LQKENI. The V gene end was trimmed by 0 bases and the J gene end by 3 bases; junction bases not matched to a gene: 8. The CDR3 has 17 amino acids. The DNA of the CDR3 is TGTGCCAGCTCACCACCGGGACAGGGTATAAGCTACACTGAAGCTTTCTTT. Protein product: CASSPPGQGISYTEAFF.

This rearrangement joins TRBV19 to TRBJ2-7; D unclear. The CDR3 extends over 14 amino acids. Trimming stripped 3 bases from V and 1 base from J, with 10 bases between. The germline V gene encodes CDR1 LNHDA and CDR2 SQIVND (reference sequence). The CDR3 nucleotides are TGTGCCAGTAGTATCGGGCCAGGTTCCTACGAGCAGTACTTC. This gives the protein CASSIGPGSYEQYF.

This clonotype was seen many times. The chain combines TRBV24-1 with TRBJ2-2; D unclear. The CDR3 has 15 amino acids. Germline CDR1 KGHDR, CDR2 SFDVKD. The V end was cut by 1 base, the J end by 3 bases, with 8 bases between. CDR3 region: CATSDFQHDTGELFF. CDR3 bases: TGTGCCACCAGTGATTTCCAGCACGACACCGGGGAGCTGTTTTTT.

In its sample, this clonotype was seen many times. The chain carries TRBV20-1 and TRBJ2-5; the match to TRBD1 covers 9 bases. Germline CDR1 reads DFQATT; CDR2 reads SNEGSKA (reference sequence). The CDR3 length is 12 residues. The V gene end was trimmed by 4 bases and the J gene end by 8 bases; junction bases not matched to a gene: 5. This CDR3 reads CSATRDRVTQYF. The CDR3, as DNA: TGCAGTGCTACCCGGGACAGGGTCACCCAGTACTTC.

Remarks on this clonotype: A much larger clone lies a single base off, so this may be a read error. The chain has TRBV7-9 and TRBJ2-7, with TRBD2 matching over 7 bases. V lost 4 bases to trimming and J lost 3 bases; unmatched junction nucleotides: 3. The CDR3 is 13 residues long. CDR1 and CDR2 (germline): SEHNR, FQNEAQ (reference sequence). CDR3 nucleotide sequence: TGTGCCAGCAGCTCGGCGGGGGACTACGAGCAGTACTTC. Its translation: CASSSAGDYEQYF.

This clonotype was detected ten times or more. The chain joins TRBV19 to TRBJ1-5; D possibly corresponds to TRBD1 (6 bases). Trimming removed 2 bases at V and 2 bases at J, with 10 bases between. The CDR3 totals 15 residues. Germline CDR1 reads LNHDA; CDR2 reads SQIVND (reference sequence). The CDR3 DNA follows: TGTGCCAGTAGTATATCGACAGGCGGCAATCAGCCCCAGCATTTT. It is translated as CASSISTGGNQPQHF.

The chain employs TRBV18 and TRBJ1-1; no clear D gene. The CDR3 totals 13 residues. Germline V CDR1 and CDR2: KGHSH, LQKENI. V lost 3 bases, J lost 6 bases, and 11 bases lay in between. The CDR3 DNA follows: TGTGCCAGCTCACCCCTGGAGGTGGCTGAAGCTTTCTTT. Its translation: CASSPLEVAEAFF.

This clonotype was observed many times. The chain couples TRBV7-2 to TRBJ1-5; D is undetermined. Germline CDR1 SGHTA, CDR2 FQGNSA. The germline V and J ends were trimmed by 5 bases and 5 bases, with 10 bases remaining between them. The CDR3 covers 13 residues. CDR3 region: CASSPVLHQPQHF. CDR3 in DNA: TGTGCCAGCAGCCCCGTATTGCATCAGCCCCAGCATTTT.

The genes are TRBV5-1 and TRBJ2-7, with D unresolved. Germline V gives CDR1 SGHRS, CDR2 YFSETQ. CDR3 length: 15 amino acids. The germline V and J ends were trimmed by 0 bases and 2 bases, with 12 bases remaining between them. This CDR3 reads CASSLEQISTYEQYF. For the CDR3, the DNA is TGCGCCAGCAGCTTGGAGCAGATTAGTACCTACGAGCAGTACTTC.

This clonotype was detected many times. The chain is built from TRBV28 and TRBJ2-7; tentative D call: TRBD1 (6 bases). V was cut by 4 bases and J by 2 bases, with 12 bases left in between. Germline V gene data show CDR1 as MDHEN and CDR2 as SYDVKM. This CDR3 has 14 amino acids. This chain's CDR3 is CASSWPGQTYEQYF. As DNA, the CDR3 is TGTGCCAGCAGTTGGCCGGGACAAACCTACGAGCAGTACTTC.

In its sample, this clonotype was seen many times. The chain carries TRBV9 and TRBJ2-5; 10 positions match TRBD2. The CDR3 is 17 residues long. The V and J ends lost 3 bases and 4 bases, in that order; junction bases with no gene match: 12. Germline CDR1 and CDR2: SGDLS and YYNGEE. CDR3: CASSDNIAGGPRETQYF. The CDR3 DNA sequence: TGTGCCAGCAGCGATAATATAGCGGGGGGTCCGCGAGAGACCCAGTACTTC.

The rearrangement links TRBV5-1 to TRBJ2-5, with 9 bases aligning to TRBD2. Germline lookup yields CDR1 SGHRS and CDR2 YFSETQ. With 2 bases clipped from V and 3 bases from J, the junction kept 5 bases outside the gene matches. The CDR3 is 15 amino acids. CDR3 coding DNA: TGCGCCAGCAGCTTCGGTAGCGGGGGTAAAGAGACCCAGTACTTC. Translation gives CASSFGSGGKETQYF.

In its sample, this clonotype was seen many times. V and J are TRBV9 and TRBJ2-7; D is unresolved. V gave up 0 bases and J gave up 0 bases, with 7 bases separating them. The CDR3 has 14 residues. Germline V gives CDR1 SGDLS, CDR2 YYNGEE. The CDR3 DNA follows: TGTGCCAGCAGCGTAGGGGGTTTCTCCTACGAGCAGTACTTC. This codes for CASSVGGFSYEQYF.

This chain links TRBV20-1 with TRBJ2-7, with 8 bases identical to TRBD1. In germline, CDR1 is DFQATT, CDR2 SNEGSKA (reference sequence). Losses at the gene ends were 5 bases for V and 2 bases for J; bases not matched to a gene: 8. The CDR3 spans 14 residues. The chain's CDR3 is CSALPGGLTYEQYF. CDR3 nucleotides: TGCAGTGCTCTACCAGGGGGCCTTACCTACGAGCAGTACTTC.

This clonotype appeared many times. V is TRBV20-1 and J is TRBJ2-7, with 13 nucleotides matching TRBD2. The germline gives CDR1 DFQATT, CDR2 SNEGSKA (reference sequence). The CDR3 spans 13 residues. V lost 3 bases to trimming and J lost 5 bases; unmatched junction nucleotides: 1. Here the CDR3 reads CSARGTSGNEQYF. The CDR3 coding sequence is TGCAGTGCTAGGGGGACTAGCGGGAACGAGCAGTACTTC.

This clonotype was counted a single time. The chain joins TRBV28 to TRBJ2-5; 11 positions match TRBD1. The J segment lost 2 bases and the V segment lost 5 bases, leaving 7 bases of the junction unmatched. Germline V lookup: CDR1 MDHEN, CDR2 SYDVKM. The CDR3 extends over 16 amino acids. The CDR3 spells CASSPRGQGEQETQYF. The CDR3 DNA reads TGTGCCAGCAGTCCAAGGGGACAGGGGGAACAAGAGACCCAGTACTTC.

This clonotype has at least ten counts. This rearrangement joins TRBV12-3 or TRBV12-4 to TRBJ2-7, with 7 bases that match TRBD1. The CDR3 runs 14 residues. Unmatched junction bases numbered 11, after V lost 6 bases and J lost 6 bases. CDR3 nucleotide sequence: TGTGCCAGCAGACTAGACAGGGCCACGGGCGAGCAGTACTTC. It is translated as CASRLDRATGEQYF.

With respect to this clonotype: It is likely a read error, because the conserved phenylalanine at the end of the CDR3 is missing. The J gene is TRBJ1-5, the V gene TRBV7-6, with unresolved D. Germline V lookup: CDR1 SGHVS, CDR2 FNYEAQ. This CDR3 has 13 residues. V was clipped by 6 bases and J by 0 bases, with 6 bases between them. The CDR3 DNA is TGTGCCAGCAGTCTTAATAGCAATCAGCCCCAGCATTAT. Translated: CASSLNSNQPQHY.